The 28 T cell receptor beta chains below all came from one sample that was sequenced in a study of blood T cell repertoires in COVID-19. Only in-frame clones appear in the TCRdb table, and some are missing; sequencing was by immunoSEQ multiplex PCR. The table has under 200,000 clones, over 65% seen once. Specimen: peripheral blood. The receptor source for this set is a man aged 55 to 70 with acute or convalescent COVID-19.

V gene TRBV5-1 combines with J gene TRBJ1-4, with 8 bases lining up with TRBD1. Germline V gives CDR1 SGHRS, CDR2 YFSETQ. The CDR3 is 15 amino acids. V was pared by 3 bases and J by 8 bases, with 9 bases of the junction left unmatched. Written as DNA, the CDR3 is TGCGCCAGCAGCTCAACAGGGGGAAAAGAAGAAAAACTGTTTTTT. It encodes CASSSTGGKEEKLFF.

This clone was seen once. The V call is TRBV5-5, the J call TRBJ2-2, with 8 bases aligning to TRBD2. The germline V gene has CDR1 SGHKS and CDR2 YYEKEE (reference sequence). V was clipped by 5 bases and J by 1 base; unmatched bases: 1. The CDR3 runs to 14 residues. DNA for the CDR3: TGTGCCAGCAGAACTAGCGGGAACACCGGGGAGCTGTTTTTT. It codes for CASRTSGNTGELFF.

Here the CDR3 DNA reads TGTGCCAGCAGCCCAGAAACGACAGATACGCAGTATTTT. It yields the protein CASSPETTDTQYF. The rearrangement uses TRBV7-3 and TRBJ2-3; D is undetermined. V lost 5 bases, J lost 3 bases, and 9 bases lay in between. CDR1 SGHTA and CDR2 FQGTGA come from the germline V gene. The CDR3 runs to 13 residues.

This clone was counted once. The chain carries TRBV30 and TRBJ2-7; 7 nucleotides match TRBD1. Per the germline V gene, CDR1 is GTSNPN and CDR2 is SVGIG (reference sequence). The CDR3 has 12 amino acids. V was pared by 1 base and J by 3 bases, with 0 bases of the junction left unmatched. The CDR3: CAWSGTGYEQYF. CDR3 DNA sequence: TGTGCCTGGAGTGGGACAGGCTACGAGCAGTACTTC.

The chain has TRBV30 and TRBJ2-5, with D possibly TRBD1 on 6 matching bases. From germline, CDR1 is GTSNPN and CDR2 SVGIG (reference sequence). CDR3 length: 15 residues. V was shortened by 0 bases and J by 1 base, with 12 bases between the two germline ends. The CDR3 spells CAWSVGDTTQETQYF. CDR3 coding DNA: TGTGCCTGGAGTGTAGGGGACACAACCCAAGAGACCCAGTACTTC.

The J gene is TRBJ2-4, the V gene TRBV7-3; 7 bases agree with TRBD2. V shed 2 bases, J shed 1 base, and the junction held 14 bases outside the gene matches. CDR1 and CDR2 (germline): SGHTA, FQGTGA. The CDR3 is made up of 19 amino acids. The CDR3 loop is CASSLFGSKAGEAKNIQYF. The CDR3 DNA follows: TGTGCCAGCAGCTTATTTGGTTCCAAGGCGGGAGAGGCCAAAAACATTCAGTACTTC.

The gene calls are TRBV19 and TRBJ1-1, with D possibly being TRBD1 (6 bases). Germline values: CDR1 LNHDA, CDR2 SQIVND (reference sequence). V gave up 3 bases and J gave up 6 bases, with 11 bases separating them. There are 13 residues in the CDR3. Written as DNA, the CDR3 is TGTGCCAGTAGTATTAAGGGGGACGCTGAAGCTTTCTTT. It yields the protein CASSIKGDAEAFF.

The table lists this clone with a count of one. This chain connects TRBV27 to TRBJ2-3; TRBD1 matches 12 bases. CDR3 length: 16 amino acids. Germline trimming cut 6 bases from V and 11 bases from J; bases unmatched to any gene: 15. CDR1 and CDR2 from the germline V gene are MNHEY and SMNVEV (reference sequence). In DNA form, the CDR3 reads TGTGCCAGCAGCCTCTCCCCCGACGGGACAGGGGGCGGGCAGTATTTT. Translating it yields CASSLSPDGTGGGQYF.

This chain connects TRBV19 to TRBJ1-3; D perhaps matches TRBD1 (6 bases). The CDR3 has 15 residues. Germline CDR1 is LNHDA and CDR2 is SQIVND (reference sequence). V was cut by 6 bases and J by 1 base, with 13 bases left in between. This CDR3 reads CASRRQAASGNTIYF. The DNA for the CDR3 is TGTGCCAGTAGACGACAGGCAGCTTCTGGAAACACCATATATTTT.

The chain is built from TRBV4-2 and TRBJ2-6, with 9 nucleotides matching TRBD1. The CDR3 has 18 amino acids. V lost 1 base, J lost 0 bases, and 4 bases stayed unmatched. Germline values: CDR1 LGHNA, CDR2 YNFKEQ. In DNA, the CDR3 is TGTGCCAGCAGCCAAGCACAGGGGGCGACCTCTGGGGCCAACGTCCTGACTTTC. Its protein is CASSQAQGATSGANVLTF.

Only a few counts were recorded for this clone. The CDR3 coding sequence is TGTGCCAGCAGCTCGGCCGCAGGACAGGTACTCTATGGCTACACCTTC. Translated: CASSSAAGQVLYGYTF. The chain has TRBV13 and TRBJ1-2; 7 positions match TRBD1. The germline V gene has CDR1 PRHDT and CDR2 FYEKMQ (reference sequence). The CDR3 loop spans 16 amino acids. With V trimmed by 4 bases and J by 4 bases, 12 bases remained unmatched.

The V gene is TRBV5-1, the J gene TRBJ2-3; 7 bases line up with TRBD1. CDR1 SGHRS and CDR2 YFSETQ come from the germline V gene. The length of the CDR3 is 17 residues. Germline trimming cut 0 bases from V and 3 bases from J; bases unmatched to any gene: 10. CDR3 sequence (DNA): TGCGCCAGCAGCTTGGCCGGGGCGATCAGGGGGACAGATACGCAGTATTTT. Its protein product is CASSLAGAIRGTDTQYF.

The chain recombines TRBV29-1 with TRBJ2-2; D is possibly TRBD1 (8 bases). CDR1 and CDR2 from the germline V gene are SQVTM and ANQGSEA. The CDR3 has 16 residues. Trimming pared 6 bases from V and 0 bases from J, leaving 17 bases between. Here the CDR3 DNA reads TGCAGCGTACTTGGGGGGGGACAGGCGAACACCGGGGAGCTGTTTTTT. It is translated as CSVLGGGQANTGELFF.

The genes are TRBV11-3 and TRBJ2-2, with D perhaps matching TRBD1 (6 bases). The CDR3 extends over 14 amino acids. Germline V CDR1 and CDR2: SGHNT, YENEEA. Trimming stripped 5 bases from V and 7 bases from J, with 14 bases between. The CDR3 nucleotides are TGTGCCAGCAGCATGGACAGTATGGGCGGGGAGCTGTTTTTT. Translated, it gives CASSMDSMGGELFF.

The rearrangement links TRBV5-6 to TRBJ1-4; D gene ambiguous. In germline, CDR1 is SGHDT, CDR2 YYEEEE. The CDR3 totals 15 residues. Trimming took 0 bases from V and 4 from J, leaving 10 bases between them. The CDR3 nucleotides read TGTGCCAGCAGCTTGGAACCGCGAAGTAATGAAAAACTGTTTTTT. This sequence encodes CASSLEPRSNEKLFF.

The genes are TRBV10-3 and TRBJ1-5; 11 bases line up with TRBD1. With 7 bases clipped from V and 5 bases from J, the junction kept 4 bases outside the gene matches. This CDR3 contains 14 residues. Germline values: CDR1 ENHRY, CDR2 SYGVKD. This chain's CDR3 is CAIKGQGADQPQHF. CDR3 DNA: TGTGCCATCAAAGGACAGGGGGCAGATCAGCCCCAGCATTTT.

This chain connects TRBV10-3 to TRBJ2-3; 10 bases are shared with TRBD1. The CDR3 spans 14 residues. CDR1 and CDR2 (germline): ENHRY, SYGVKD. J lost 1 base, V lost 6 bases, and 1 base had no gene match. CDR3 in DNA: TGTGCCATCAGGGGGACAGGGGGCACAGATACGCAGTATTTT. This gives the protein CAIRGTGGTDTQYF.

The gene calls are TRBV9 and TRBJ1-6, with 7 bases aligning to TRBD1. The germline CDR1 and CDR2 sequences are SGDLS and YYNGEE. Losses at the gene ends were 3 bases for V and 8 bases for J; bases not matched to a gene: 11. CDR3 size: 16 residues. This CDR3 is CASSAGPGTDHSPLHF. The CDR3 nucleotides are TGTGCCAGCAGCGCGGGCCCGGGGACAGACCATTCACCCCTCCACTTT.

The chain is built from TRBV29-1 and TRBJ2-3; 8 positions agree with TRBD1. Trimming at V came to 3 bases and at J to 1 base, leaving 9 bases not matched to a gene. Germline V CDR1 and CDR2: SQVTM, ANQGSEA. The length of the CDR3 is 16 residues. The CDR3 loop is CSVEAQGALRTDTQYF. The CDR3 DNA reads as TGCAGCGTTGAGGCCCAGGGGGCCCTACGCACAGATACGCAGTATTTT.

The chain links TRBV2 to TRBJ2-1; D is perhaps TRBD2 (7 bases). From germline, CDR1 is SNHLY and CDR2 FYNNEI. With 3 bases removed from V and 16 bases from J, the gap between germline ends came to 13 bases. CDR3 size: 11 residues. This CDR3 is CASSDRRGLFF. The CDR3 DNA sequence: TGTGCCAGCAGTGATAGGCGGGGGCTCTTCTTC. The full variable domain, completed using reference TRBV2 and TRBJ2-1, is EPEVTQTPSHQVTQMGQEVILRCVPISNHLYFYWYRQILGQKVEFLVSFYNNEISEKSEIFDDQFSVERPDGSNFTLKIRSTKLEDSAMYFCASSDRRGLFFGPGTRLTVL.

This chain uses TRBV5-1 with TRBJ2-5, with D tentatively TRBD2 (5 bases). This CDR3 has 14 amino acids. The V and J ends lost 2 bases and 5 bases respectively, with 13 bases between them. CDR1 is SGHRS and CDR2 is YFSETQ in the germline V gene. The CDR3 region has the DNA TGCGCCAGCAGCTTAGGGAGATCGTGGGAGACCCAGTACTTC. Its protein product is CASSLGRSWETQYF. Filled out from reference TRBV5-1 and TRBJ2-5, the complete variable domain reads KAGVTQTPRYLIKTRGQQVTLSCSPISGHRSVSWYQQTPGQGLQFLFEYFSETQRNKGNFPGRFSGRQFSNSRSEMNVSTLELGDSALYLCASSLGRSWETQYFGPGTRLLVL.

This rearrangement joins TRBV7-9 to TRBJ2-2, with a possible D match to TRBD1 (6 bases). Germline CDR1 is SEHNR and CDR2 is FQNEAQ (reference sequence). The CDR3 length is 15 residues. Trimming left V 3 bases short and J 7 bases short, with 15 bases between. CDR3 DNA sequence: TGTGCCAGCAGCTTCCTACAGGGCTCTGTCGGGGAGCTGTTTTTT. This gives the protein CASSFLQGSVGELFF.

V and J are TRBV29-1 and TRBJ1-1; weak D call: TRBD1 (5 bases). The V end lost 4 bases, the J end lost 1 base, and 7 bases lay between the germline ends. Germline V gene sequence: CDR1 SQVTM, CDR2 ANQGSEA. The CDR3 consists of 12 residues. The CDR3: CSVADRNTEAFF. In DNA, the CDR3 is TGCAGCGTTGCCGACAGGAACACTGAAGCTTTCTTT. Complete variable domain (other parts from reference TRBV29-1 and TRBJ1-1): SAVISQKPSRDICQRGTSLTIQCQVDSQVTMMFWYRQQPGQSLTLIATANQGSEATYESGFVIDKFPISRPNLTFSTLTVSNMSPEDSSIYLCSVADRNTEAFFGQGTRLTVV.

V is TRBV6-2 or TRBV6-3 and J is TRBJ1-1; a weak D match, TRBD1 (5 bases). Trimming shortened V by 2 bases and J by 7 bases, and 8 bases separated the two germline ends. This CDR3 spans 12 amino acids. The germline gives CDR1 MNHEY, CDR2 SVGEGT. The CDR3 DNA reads TGTGCCAGCAGTTACCCGACAGATGAAGCTTTCTTT. Residues: CASSYPTDEAFF.

The chain carries TRBV4-1 and TRBJ2-1; D possibly corresponds to TRBD2 (6 bases). V shed 3 bases and J shed 6 bases, with 18 bases lying between them. Germline values: CDR1 MGHRA, CDR2 YSYEKL. This CDR3 is built from 16 residues. The CDR3 DNA reads as TGCGCCAGCAGCCAGACGGACTACGGGCTCGGCAATGAGCAGTTCTTC. Amino acids: CASSQTDYGLGNEQFF.

This clone was seen only once. The V and J genes are TRBV5-1 and TRBJ2-1, with TRBD2 matching 8 bases. The V gene end was trimmed by 6 bases and the J gene end by 1 base; junction bases not matched to a gene: 6. Germline V lookup: CDR1 SGHRS, CDR2 YFSETQ. The CDR3 is 15 amino acids. CDR3 in DNA: TGCGCCAGCACCCCAGGCGGGGGGTCCTACAATGAGCAGTTCTTC. Its protein product is CASTPGGGSYNEQFF. The full variable domain, its missing parts supplied by reference TRBV5-1 and TRBJ2-1, is KAGVTQTPRYLIKTRGQQVTLSCSPISGHRSVSWYQQTPGQGLQFLFEYFSETQRNKGNFPGRFSGRQFSNSRSEMNVSTLELGDSALYLCASTPGGGSYNEQFFGPGTRLTVL.

The V call is TRBV19, the J call TRBJ1-5; a possible D gene is TRBD1 (6 bases). V shed 7 bases and J shed 11 bases, with 12 bases lying between them. From germline, CDR1 is LNHDA and CDR2 SQIVND (reference sequence). The CDR3 runs 11 residues. CDR3 nucleotides: TGTGCCAGTAATACAGGGCTATCCCAGCATTTT. This gives the protein CASNTGLSQHF.

The V and J genes are TRBV2 and TRBJ1-5; possible D gene TRBD1, 5 bases. V lost 2 bases, J lost 3 bases, and 20 bases lay in between. The CDR3 is 18 residues long. Germline values: CDR1 SNHLY, CDR2 FYNNEI. This chain's CDR3 is CASSELAGRSSVNQPQHF. CDR3 coding DNA: TGTGCCAGCAGTGAACTTGCAGGGAGGAGTTCAGTCAATCAGCCCCAGCATTTT. The whole variable domain, filled in from reference TRBV2 and TRBJ1-5, reads EPEVTQTPSHQVTQMGQEVILRCVPISNHLYFYWYRQILGQKVEFLVSFYNNEISEKSEIFDDQFSVERPDGSNFTLKIRSTKLEDSAMYFCASSELAGRSSVNQPQHFGDGTRLSIL.